The sequence of this T cell receptor (beta chain) was determined in a study of T-cell memory formation after mild COVID-19. Study-level findings and limits: For second-wave clones that peaked at day 37, SARS-CoV-2 specificity went unverified.

TCRdb processed the 5' RACE reads anew with MiXCR; each CDR3 protein has one entry. The sample consists of some 48,000 distinct CDR3 sequences, less than 35% of them appearing once. CDR1 and CDR2 (germline): LNHNV, YYDKDF (reference sequence). Trimming removed 1 base at V and 0 bases at J, with 15 bases between. The CDR3 is 18 residues long. This clonotype was found a few times. Its target is unknown. The sequence derives from a man between 18 and 29 years old who had mild COVID-19 (a few samples of this study predate the infection). Cell type and time point are not known. Sequencing was carried out using PBMCs or a T cell subset sorted from them (not recorded which). The genes are TRBV15 and TRBJ2-2; D might be TRBD1 (6 bases). The CDR3 reads CATSRGGPRTANTGELFF. In nucleotides, the CDR3 is TGTGCCACCAGCAGAGGGGGGCCTAGGACAGCGAACACCGGGGAGCTGTTTTTT.